This T cell receptor beta chain came from a study of CD8 T cells in Susac syndrome. The wider study: Intravenous immunoglobulin alone or corticosteroids were being given to patients with Susac syndrome at blood draw, unless they were therapy-naive.

The RNA, roughly 0.45 to 1 ug, was put through reverse transcription using random hexamers. TCRdb re-called the immunoSEQ multiplex PCR reads with MiXCR, one entry per CDR3 protein. The sample has 85,000 to 95,000 distinct CDR3 sequences, around 94% seen once. V gave up 0 bases and J gave up 5 bases, with 16 bases separating them. This CDR3 spans 16 amino acids. The germline CDR1 and CDR2 sequences are ENHRY and SYGVKD. Sequencing of TCR beta was performed on blood CD8+ T cells and on blood CD4+ T cells. Study-level findings and limits: As the study acknowledged, the number of individuals who were part of its TCR sequencing and HLA analysis was relatively small.

Turning to this clonotype: Its antigen is still unknown.

V usage is TRBV10-3 and J usage is TRBJ2-5, with D tentatively TRBD1 (6 bases). The TCR was taken from a human donor with Susac syndrome. Input material: CD4+ T cells from PBMCs. The CDR3 sequence is CAISESSGEQGETQYF. CDR3 sequence (DNA): TGTGCCATCAGTGAGTCGAGTGGGGAGCAGGGGGAGACCCAGTACTTC.